Listed here are 10 T cell receptor beta chains from one sample, sequenced in a study of T cell responses to AZD1222 COVID-19 vaccine (dated by TCRdb to the early 2020s). Per the publication, the time point label means: about 28 days (+/-7) after the second vaccine dose. Library generation was performed with the immunoSEQ multiplex PCR assay. TCRdb took over this immuneACCESS table, retaining in-frame rearrangements with V and J assigned. Such tables are incomplete; in checked studies, under half of the missing clones stem from an unresolved V gene, and the remainder is unexplained. This sample is represented by over 110,000 clones; roughly 90% of them were singletons. The ten largest clones capture 1.6% of the sample. Specimen: peripheral blood, collected 28 days after the second AZD1222 dose. These TCRs come from an adult who received the AZD1222 COVID-19 vaccine.

The rearrangement joins TRBV5-8 to TRBJ2-5, with D perhaps matching TRBD1 (6 bases). V shed 4 bases and J shed 4 bases, with 11 bases lying between them. This CDR3 has 13 amino acids. CDR1 is SGHTS, CDR2 YDEGEE, per germline. In DNA form, the CDR3 reads TGTGCCAGCAGCCTCCAGGGGCTAGAGACCCAGTACTTC. It specifies CASSLQGLETQYF. Using reference TRBV5-8 and TRBJ2-5 for the parts outside the CDR3, the full variable domain is EAGVTQSPTHLIKTRGQQATLRCSPISGHTSVYWYQQALGLGLQFLLWYDEGEERNRGNFPPRFSGRQFPNYSSELNVNALELEDSALYLCASSLQGLETQYFGPGTRLLVL.

Remarks on this clone: One end of the junction does not line up with germline, which may come from a read error. The CDR3 here is CASRLGQTGAYEQYF. The CDR3 DNA is TGTGCCAGCAGATTGGGGCAGACTGGCGCCTACGAGCAGTACTTC. The V gene is TRBV5-8, the J gene TRBJ2-7; possibly TRBD1 for D (5 bases). The germline gives CDR1 SGHTS, CDR2 YDEGEE. This CDR3 is 15 amino acids long.

The count of this clone is one. The chain recombines TRBV29-1 with TRBJ2-3; TRBD2 agrees at 7 bases. This CDR3 region has 11 residues. The germline V gene encodes CDR1 SQVTM and CDR2 ANQGSEA. V lost 7 bases to trimming and J lost 7 bases; unmatched junction nucleotides: 5. The CDR3 DNA follows: TGCAGCGCCCCCGGGGGGAATACGCAGTATTTT. Protein product: CSAPGGNTQYF.

This CDR3 is CASSLQSSYNSPLHF. The CDR3 bases are TGTGCCAGCAGCTTACAGAGCTCCTATAATTCACCCCTCCACTTT. V gene TRBV7-8 combines with J gene TRBJ1-6, with unresolved D. Trimming removed 2 bases from V and 0 bases from J, with 5 bases in between. Germline values: CDR1 SGHVS, CDR2 FQNEAQ. CDR3 size: 15 residues.

This clone was recorded once. The chain links TRBV4-1 to TRBJ1-2, with 7 bases aligning to TRBD1. The V segment lost 6 bases and the J segment 5 bases; nucleotides outside the gene matches: 9. CDR1 and CDR2 (germline): MGHRA, YSYEKL. The CDR3 extends over 14 amino acids. CDR3 region: CASSSGQDSYGYTF. For the CDR3, the DNA is TGCGCCAGCAGTTCCGGACAGGATAGTTATGGCTACACCTTC.

This clone appeared once. J is TRBJ1-4 and V is TRBV21-1; the D call TRBD1 from the table was never checked on the DNA. TRBV21-1 is annotated as a pseudogene. This CDR3 comprises 14 residues. The CDR3 coding sequence is TGTGCCAGCAGCCTTGGGACAGGGAATGAAAAACTGTTTTTT. Translating gives CASSLGTGNEKLFF.

The rearrangement uses TRBV30 and TRBJ1-2, with no clear D. Germline V CDR1 and CDR2: GTSNPN, SVGIG (reference sequence). CDR3 length: 14 amino acids. V was shortened by 2 bases and J by 0 bases, with 10 bases between the two germline ends. The CDR3 here is CAWSSRPTNYGYTF. CDR3 coding DNA: TGTGCCTGGAGTTCCAGGCCGACTAACTATGGCTACACCTTC. The full variable domain, rest sourced from reference TRBV30 and TRBJ1-2, is SQTIHQWPATLVQPVGSPLSLECTVEGTSNPNLYWYRQAAGRGLQLLFYSVGIGQISSEVPQNLSASRPQDRQFILSSKKLLLSDSGFYLCAWSSRPTNYGYTFGSGTRLTVV.

The gene calls are TRBV19 and TRBJ1-2; possible D gene TRBD1, 5 bases. Trimming left V 6 bases short and J 7 bases short, with 15 bases between. CDR3 length: 13 residues. Germline lookup yields CDR1 LNHDA and CDR2 SQIVND (reference sequence). The CDR3 sequence is CASREQGSGGYTF. DNA of the CDR3: TGTGCCAGTAGGGAGCAGGGTTCCGGTGGCTACACCTTC.

The rearrangement uses TRBV10-1 and TRBJ2-3; TRBD1 matches 11 bases. J gave up 3 bases and V 6 bases, and 5 bases lay outside the gene matches. The CDR3 extends over 15 amino acids. CDR1 and CDR2 (germline): WNHNN, SYGVQD (reference sequence). Here the CDR3 DNA reads TGCGCCAGCAGCGCTGGGACAGGGGGGACAGATACGCAGTATTTT. Protein sequence: CASSAGTGGTDTQYF.

The chain joins TRBV6-2 or TRBV6-3 to TRBJ2-3, with a weak D call TRBD2 (7 bases). From germline, CDR1 is MNHEY and CDR2 SVGEGT. The CDR3 totals 14 residues. Trimming cost V 4 bases and J 4 bases, with 12 bases left between them. CDR3 amino acids: CASSLGGLPDTQYF. CDR3 DNA: TGTGCCAGCAGTTTGGGGGGGCTCCCAGATACGCAGTATTTT.